These 10 T cell receptor beta chains came from one sample sequenced in a study of blood T cell repertoires in COVID-19 (dated by TCRdb to 2018 to 2021). The receptor library was made with the immunoSEQ multiplex PCR assay. TCRdb obtained this table from immuneACCESS and retained in-frame rearrangements with V and J assigned. These tables miss some clones; where compared with another copy, unresolved V genes account for less than half of the shortfall, and the remainder is unexplained. Present in this sample are about 200,000 clones, roughly 84% of which were seen just once. Approximately 13% of the sample is taken by the ten largest. The material sequenced was peripheral blood. The source of these receptors is a human donor in a cohort sampled during active COVID-19.

This chain connects TRBV5-1 to TRBJ1-2; possibly TRBD1 for D (5 bases). V was pared by 0 bases and J by 3 bases, with 9 bases between. CDR3 size: 14 residues. Germline loops: CDR1 SGHRS, CDR2 YFSETQ. The CDR3 DNA reads as TGCGCCAGCAGCTTGGACGTCAGGGACTATGGCTACACCTTC. This translates into CASSLDVRDYGYTF.

This clone has only one observation. The chain joins TRBV28 to TRBJ2-3; weak D call: TRBD2 (5 bases). Germline assignment: CDR1 MDHEN and CDR2 SYDVKM. V lost 7 bases and J 5 bases, leaving 13 bases between the germline ends. The CDR3 sequence is 13 residues long. CDR3 DNA sequence: TGTGCCAGCATCCCCCGAGGGCAAGATACGCAGTATTTT. It yields the protein CASIPRGQDTQYF.

This rearrangement joins TRBV7-6 to TRBJ2-5, with D perhaps TRBD2 (7 bases). V was shortened by 1 base and J by 3 bases, with 15 bases between the two germline ends. This CDR3 spans 16 amino acids. Germline V CDR1 and CDR2: SGHVS, FNYEAQ. The CDR3 here is CASSLGTGGRKETQYF. The CDR3 DNA reads TGTGCCAGCAGCTTAGGGACGGGGGGCCGTAAAGAGACCCAGTACTTC.

This chain joins TRBV6-6 and TRBJ2-7; TRBD1 aligns across 7 bases. The germline CDR1 and CDR2 sequences are MNHNY and SVGAGI (reference sequence). J lost 6 bases, V lost 6 bases, and 14 bases had no gene match. The CDR3 is made up of 15 amino acids. CDR3 in amino acids: CASRQAGTAPAEQYF. In DNA, the CDR3 is TGTGCCAGCAGGCAAGCCGGGACAGCCCCGGCCGAGCAGTACTTC.

The chain recombines TRBV7-9 with TRBJ2-2; 10 bases align to TRBD2. Germline CDR1 is SEHNR and CDR2 is FQNEAQ (reference sequence). V lost 6 bases to trimming and J lost 1 base; unmatched junction nucleotides: 5. The CDR3 has 16 amino acids. CDR3 DNA sequence: TGTGCCAGCAGACCAGCTAGCGGGGGGAACACCGGGGAGCTGTTTTTT. Amino acid sequence: CASRPASGGNTGELFF. The full variable domain, completed using reference TRBV7-9 and TRBJ2-2, is DTGVSQNPRHKITKRGQNVTFRCDPISEHNRLYWYRQTLGQGPEFLTYFQNEAQLEKSRLLSDRFSAERPKGSFSTLEIQRTEQGDSAMYLCASRPASGGNTGELFFGEGSRLTVL.

Regarding this clone: Given a much more abundant clone one base away, this may be a read error. Other DNA sequences in this sample translate to the same CDR3. J is TRBJ1-2 and V is TRBV18; a weak D match, TRBD1 (6 bases). This CDR3 is 13 amino acids long. The V end lost 3 bases, the J end lost 2 bases, and 7 bases lay between the germline ends. CDR1 is KGHSH and CDR2 is LQKENI in the germline V gene. The CDR3 coding sequence is TGTGCCAGCTCACCGGACAGCAACTATGGCTACACCTTC. This translates into CASSPDSNYGYTF.

The chain combines TRBV12-3 or TRBV12-4 with TRBJ2-7; 8 bases are a match to TRBD1. CDR3 length: 12 residues. J gave up 12 bases and V 7 bases, and 11 bases lay outside the gene matches. The CDR3 nucleotides are TGTGCCAGCACCTGGGGGACAGGACTTCCGTACTTC. This codes for CASTWGTGLPYF.

The chain links TRBV10-3 to TRBJ2-1; 7 bases are shared with TRBD2. CDR3 length: 18 amino acids. The ends lost 0 bases at V and 0 bases at J; junction bases unmatched: 8. Germline V CDR1 and CDR2: ENHRY, SYGVKD. The chain's CDR3 is CAISESILAISSYNEQFF. As DNA, the CDR3 is TGTGCCATCAGTGAGTCGATACTAGCGATAAGCTCCTACAATGAGCAGTTCTTC.

The chain joins TRBV30 to TRBJ2-1; TRBD2 matches 14 bases. The CDR3 runs 16 residues. Germline V lookup: CDR1 GTSNPN, CDR2 SVGIG (reference sequence). V was pared by 2 bases and J by 7 bases, with 7 bases of the junction left unmatched. The CDR3 DNA reads as TGTGCCTGGAGTTCCTCGGGACTAGCGGGAGTTAATGAGCAGTTCTTC. Encoded protein: CAWSSSGLAGVNEQFF.

The chain carries TRBV15 and TRBJ1-5, with D perhaps matching TRBD1 (5 bases). The germline CDR1 and CDR2 sequences are LNHNV and YYDKDF (reference sequence). The CDR3 consists of 15 residues. With 0 bases removed from V and 4 bases from J, the gap between germline ends came to 10 bases. The CDR3 DNA follows: TGTGCCACCAGCAGAGATCCGGGGGTGAATCAGCCCCAGCATTTT. Encoded protein: CATSRDPGVNQPQHF. The full variable domain, with the rest looked up from reference TRBV15 and TRBJ1-5, is DAMVIQNPRYQVTQFGKPVTLSCSQTLNHNVMYWYQQKSSQAPKLLFHYYDKDFNNEADTPDNFQSRRPNTSFCFLDIRSPGLGDTAMYLCATSRDPGVNQPQHFGDGTRLSIL.